This note documents a single T cell receptor beta chain sequence. Its antigen is not known. Sequenced by immunoSEQ multiplex PCR; TCRdb stores in-frame clones only, minus some. Found here are nearly 30,000 clones, about 85% of them singletons; the top ten hold around 3.5%. The data belong to a study of a mutant IDH1 vaccine in newly diagnosed glioma. For the study at large: Of treated patients, approximately 60% were men and about 40% women, averaging about 40 years. It was radiotherapy, temozolomide, or both that patients received previously, with most receiving both.

Described time point: week 5, during vaccination. Every single dose of the vaccine, 300 ug of mutant IDH1 20-mer peptide, came with topical imiquimod. Trimming stripped 5 bases from V and 2 bases from J, with 12 bases between. Germline V CDR1 and CDR2: MDHEN, SYDVKM. The CDR3 has 15 amino acids. The rearrangement joins TRBV28 to TRBJ2-2; no firm D call. This clonotype was sampled from a woman aged 35 to 49 with glioma. Some clones in this sample may be carry-over from other donors' samples. The source material was peripheral blood mononuclear cells (PBMCs), sampled from a glioma patient whose treatment included an IDH1 peptide vaccine. This CDR3 reads CASSALGINTGELFF. CDR3 in DNA: TGTGCCAGCAGTGCCTTGGGAATCAACACCGGGGAGCTGTTTTTT.